Presented here are 8 T cell receptor beta chains from one specimen sequenced in a study of shared clonotypes between healthy human individuals (dated by TCRdb to 2018 to 2020). Receptor libraries were prepared by the immunoSEQ multiplex PCR assay. In its TCRdb copy, this immuneACCESS table keeps in-frame sequences only and misses some clones. Where compared with another copy, unresolved V genes explain less than half of these, and the others have no known cause. Within this sample are 2,500,000 or so clones, with under 95% of them counted one time only. The ten top clones hold approximately 0.36% of the sample. The specimen was naive CD4+ T cells from PBMCs. Interpreted using the paper, the cell subset or site label stands for: CD45RA+ positively selected. These receptors were obtained from a man between 18 and 29 years old in good health. Some clones in this sample may be carry-over from other donors' samples.

This sequence joins TRBV2 and TRBJ1-2; 7 bases agree with TRBD1. With V trimmed by 6 bases and J by 10 bases, 11 bases remained unmatched. Germline V CDR1 and CDR2: SNHLY, FYNNEI. This CDR3 has 13 amino acids. CDR3 nucleotide sequence: TGTGCCAGCAGCTATTCGGACAGGAGCGACTACACCTTC. Its translation is CASSYSDRSDYTF.

The chain recombines TRBV7-3 with TRBJ2-2; 11 bases align to TRBD1. This CDR3 has 17 amino acids. The germline CDR1 and CDR2 sequences are SGHTA and FQGTGA. The V and J ends lost 2 bases and 3 bases, in that order; junction bases with no gene match: 5. The CDR3 loop is CASSLLPGQGDTGELFF. CDR3 DNA sequence: TGTGCCAGCAGCTTACTCCCGGGACAGGGGGACACCGGGGAGCTGTTTTTT.

CDR3 sequence reads: CASSLLGGEADTQYF. DNA for the CDR3: TGCGCCAGCAGCCTCCTTGGGGGTGAAGCAGATACGCAGTATTTT. This rearrangement joins TRBV4-1 to TRBJ2-3; D tentatively fits TRBD1 or TRBD2 (5 bases each). The CDR3 spans 15 residues. V lost 4 bases, J lost 4 bases, and 15 bases lay in between. CDR1 is MGHRA, CDR2 YSYEKL, per germline.

This chain connects TRBV11-2 to TRBJ2-7, with D uncertain. CDR3 length: 12 amino acids. Trimming pared 5 bases from V and 3 bases from J, leaving 8 bases between. Looked up from germline, CDR1 is SGHAT and CDR2 is FQNNGV. CDR3 in amino acids: CASSADLYEQYF. The CDR3, as DNA: TGTGCCAGCAGCGCCGATCTCTACGAGCAGTACTTC.

This clone was detected once. The chain employs TRBV28 and TRBJ2-1; no clear D gene. The CDR3 covers 14 residues. The germline V gene encodes CDR1 MDHEN and CDR2 SYDVKM. V gave up 2 bases and J gave up 0 bases, with 5 bases separating them. CDR3 coding DNA: TGTGCCAGCAGTTTAGCCATCTCCTACAATGAGCAGTTCTTC. It translates to CASSLAISYNEQFF.

The J gene is TRBJ1-1, the V gene TRBV19, with TRBD1 matching over 9 bases. CDR3 length: 14 amino acids. From germline, CDR1 is LNHDA and CDR2 SQIVND (reference sequence). J gave up 4 bases and V 8 bases, and 8 bases lay outside the gene matches. CDR3 bases: TGTGCCAGTGTGACACAGGGGGCGCGCACTGAAGCTTTCTTT. Translation gives CASVTQGARTEAFF.

The chain combines TRBV5-6 with TRBJ2-1; 12 bases agree with TRBD2. This CDR3 has 14 amino acids. CDR1 and CDR2 from the germline V gene are SGHDT and YYEEEE. J lost 9 bases, V lost 4 bases, and 5 bases had no gene match. CDR3 coding DNA: TGTGCCAGCAGCCCGGGACTAGCGGGCTTTGAGCAGTTCTTC. This sequence encodes CASSPGLAGFEQFF.

The J gene is TRBJ2-5, the V gene TRBV10-3, with a possible D match to TRBD1 (6 bases). The CDR3 length is 13 residues. V was cut by 8 bases and J by 4 bases, with 14 bases left in between. Germline V CDR1 and CDR2: ENHRY, SYGVKD. CDR3 bases: TGTGCCATCGGGAAACAGGGTGGAGAGACCCAGTACTTC. Its translation is CAIGKQGGETQYF.